These 20 T cell receptor beta chains originate from one sample sequenced in a study of blood T cell repertoires in COVID-19. Profiled with immunoSEQ multiplex PCR; TCRdb holds only in-frame clones, not every one. The table records roughly 320,000 clones, more than 75% of them present only once. Specimen: PBMCs or T cells enriched from blood (not recorded which). The receptors originated from a man younger than 45 who had recovered from COVID-19.

V and J are TRBV5-1 and TRBJ1-2, with 12 positions matching TRBD1. This CDR3 region has 15 residues. Germline V gene sequence: CDR1 SGHRS, CDR2 YFSETQ. The trim removed 3 bases at V and 2 bases at J, leaving 2 bases unmatched. The CDR3 coding sequence is TGCGCCAGCAGCTGGGACAGGGGGCACAACTATGGCTACACCTTC. Its translation: CASSWDRGHNYGYTF.

This clone was counted only a few times. The genes are TRBV2 and TRBJ1-3; D is ambiguous. Germline V gene data show CDR1 as SNHLY and CDR2 as FYNNEI. The CDR3 is made up of 13 amino acids. V lost 7 bases, J lost 2 bases, and 9 bases lay in between. The CDR3 bases are TGTGCCAGCAAGCTCGGGGCTGGAAACACCATATATTTT. It specifies CASKLGAGNTIYF. Variable domain in full (rest from reference TRBV2 and TRBJ1-3): EPEVTQTPSHQVTQMGQEVILRCVPISNHLYFYWYRQILGQKVEFLVSFYNNEISEKSEIFDDQFSVERPDGSNFTLKIRSTKLEDSAMYFCASKLGAGNTIYFGEGSWLTVV.

The rearrangement links TRBV19 to TRBJ2-6; D is uncertain. The CDR3 sequence is 15 residues long. Germline values: CDR1 LNHDA, CDR2 SQIVND (reference sequence). V was cut by 5 bases and J by 0 bases, with 8 bases left in between. CDR3 sequence reads: CASSPPGSGANVLTF. The CDR3 DNA reads TGTGCCAGTAGTCCCCCAGGCTCTGGGGCCAACGTCCTGACTTTC.

This chain links TRBV2 with TRBJ2-7, with no clear D. This CDR3 is built from 15 residues. V lost 5 bases and J lost 1, with 15 bases in between. Per the germline V gene, CDR1 is SNHLY and CDR2 is FYNNEI. Here the CDR3 reads CASSQNGQVSYEQYF. The CDR3 region has the DNA TGTGCCAGCAGTCAAAATGGGCAGGTGTCCTACGAGCAGTACTTC.

The chain employs TRBV11-3 and TRBJ2-7, with 13 bases matching TRBD2. Germline lookup yields CDR1 SGHNT and CDR2 YENEEA. The CDR3 consists of 15 residues. Trimming at V came to 4 bases and at J to 3 bases, leaving 3 bases not matched to a gene. The CDR3 loop is CASSSTSGRFYEQYF. Here the CDR3 DNA reads TGTGCCAGCAGCTCGACTAGCGGGAGGTTCTACGAGCAGTACTTC.

The chain combines TRBV5-1 with TRBJ1-1, with TRBD1 matching 9 bases. CDR1 and CDR2 from the germline V gene are SGHRS and YFSETQ. The length of the CDR3 is 14 residues. V shed 4 bases, J shed 5 bases, and the junction held 6 bases outside the gene matches. CDR3 loop: CASSSWTGETEAFF. The CDR3 DNA reads TGCGCCAGCAGCAGCTGGACAGGGGAGACTGAAGCTTTCTTT. The full variable domain, with the rest looked up from reference TRBV5-1 and TRBJ1-1, is KAGVTQTPRYLIKTRGQQVTLSCSPISGHRSVSWYQQTPGQGLQFLFEYFSETQRNKGNFPGRFSGRQFSNSRSEMNVSTLELGDSALYLCASSSWTGETEAFFGQGTRLTVV.

This clone has only one observation. The chain couples TRBV27 to TRBJ1-5; weak D call: TRBD1 (5 bases). V lost 1 base and J lost 3, with 10 bases in between. The germline V gene has CDR1 MNHEY and CDR2 SMNVEV (reference sequence). This CDR3 has 15 residues. The CDR3 protein is CASSLYPGNNQPQHF. The CDR3 region has the DNA TGTGCCAGCAGTTTATACCCAGGGAACAATCAGCCCCAGCATTTT.

The rearrangement links TRBV2 to TRBJ2-4; 8 bases line up with TRBD1. Germline V gives CDR1 SNHLY, CDR2 FYNNEI. The trim removed 0 bases at V and 4 bases at J, leaving 8 bases unmatched. The CDR3 has 17 residues. CDR3 in amino acids: CASSEARQGAGKNIQYF. CDR3 DNA sequence: TGTGCCAGCAGTGAAGCGCGGCAGGGGGCCGGAAAAAACATTCAGTACTTC.

V is TRBV7-2 and J is TRBJ2-1; maybe TRBD1 (5 bases). V was pared by 2 bases and J by 4 bases, with 12 bases between. Germline V gene sequence: CDR1 SGHTA, CDR2 FQGNSA. This CDR3 comprises 15 residues. This CDR3 is CASSLPGPGYNEQFF. The CDR3 DNA follows: TGTGCCAGCAGCTTACCCGGGCCAGGGTACAATGAGCAGTTCTTC.

This clone was found a few times. This rearrangement joins TRBV15 to TRBJ2-7; a possible D gene is TRBD1 (6 bases). Trimming shortened V by 0 bases and J by 3 bases, and 12 bases separated the two germline ends. Looked up from germline, CDR1 is LNHNV and CDR2 is YYDKDF (reference sequence). There are 15 residues in the CDR3. CDR3 in amino acids: CATSREGRGSYEQYF. For the CDR3, the DNA is TGTGCCACCAGCAGAGAGGGCAGGGGAAGCTACGAGCAGTACTTC.

This clone was seen just once. The genes are TRBV4-1 and TRBJ2-3; D possibly corresponds to TRBD1 (5 bases). CDR1 is MGHRA and CDR2 is YSYEKL in the germline V gene. The V gene lost 4 bases and the J gene lost 3 bases, with 20 bases spanning the gap. This CDR3 comprises 17 residues. The chain's CDR3 is CASSRIFQGSKTDTQYF. DNA of the CDR3: TGCGCCAGCAGCCGTATATTCCAGGGTAGCAAGACAGATACGCAGTATTTT.

J is TRBJ2-7 and V is TRBV3-1 (or the pseudogene TRBV3-2), with D perhaps TRBD1 (6 bases). This CDR3 region has 15 residues. V dropped 0 bases and J dropped 4 bases, with 13 bases sitting between them. Germline values: CDR1 LGHDT, CDR2 YNNKEL (reference sequence). The CDR3 DNA reads TGTGCCAGCAGCCAAGAGCGGGCAGGGGCTTACGAGCAGTACTTC. As protein: CASSQERAGAYEQYF.

The chain couples TRBV6-2 or TRBV6-3 to TRBJ2-7, with D possibly matching TRBD1 (6 bases). The CDR3 spans 16 residues. V shed 4 bases and J shed 2 bases, with 18 bases lying between them. The germline V gene encodes CDR1 MNHEY and CDR2 SVGEGT. The CDR3 loop reads CASSSSDSLGTYEQYF. The CDR3 bases are TGTGCCAGCAGTTCCTCGGACAGTCTGGGGACCTACGAGCAGTACTTC.

The CDR3 protein is CASSPIPGQGHYNEKLFF. CDR3 sequence (DNA): TGTGCCAGCAGTCCCATCCCGGGACAGGGGCATTACAATGAAAAACTGTTTTTT. This chain links TRBV28 with TRBJ1-4; 10 positions match TRBD1. The CDR3 totals 18 residues. Trimming at V came to 5 bases and at J to 5 bases, leaving 14 bases not matched to a gene. Germline V gene lookup returns CDR1 MDHEN and CDR2 SYDVKM.

The rearrangement joins TRBV5-4 to TRBJ1-2, with 7 positions matching TRBD1. The CDR3 runs to 16 residues. Germline trimming cut 4 bases from V and 4 bases from J; bases unmatched to any gene: 13. Germline V CDR1 and CDR2: SGHNT, YYREEE (reference sequence). CDR3 amino acids: CASSGVTGNPIYGYTF. The CDR3 nucleotides are TGTGCCAGCAGCGGCGTGACAGGGAACCCAATCTATGGCTACACCTTC.

This clone was counted once. The chain uses TRBV18 and TRBJ2-1; 7 positions match TRBD1. V dropped 0 bases and J dropped 9; count of bases not matched to a gene: 5. Germline assignment: CDR1 KGHSH and CDR2 LQKENI. This CDR3 is 14 amino acids long. This chain's CDR3 is CASSPPTGLGEQFF. The CDR3 DNA is TGTGCCAGCTCACCACCGACAGGGCTAGGTGAGCAGTTCTTC. Combining the CDR3 with reference TRBV18 and TRBJ2-1 gives the whole variable domain NAGVMQNPRHLVRRRGQEARLRCSPMKGHSHVYWYRQLPEEGLKFMVYLQKENIIDESGMPKERFSAEFPKEGPSILRIQQVVRGDSAAYFCASSPPTGLGEQFFGPGTRLTVL.

As for this clone: The same CDR3 arises from other DNA sequences in this sample as well. The chain joins TRBV11-2 to TRBJ2-7; D remains ambiguous. The CDR3 covers 13 residues. The ends were cut back, 3 bases at V and 3 bases at J, with 9 bases in the middle. Per germline, CDR1 SGHAT and CDR2 FQNNGV. This chain's CDR3 is CASSFGQYYEQYF. The CDR3 nucleotides read TGTGCCAGCAGCTTTGGGCAGTACTACGAGCAGTACTTC.

The chain employs TRBV11-2 and TRBJ2-5; a weak D match, TRBD2 (6 bases). Trimming took off 4 bases at V and 0 bases at J, with 18 bases between the two ends. The CDR3 loop spans 17 amino acids. The V gene's germline CDR1 is SGHAT and CDR2 FQNNGV. The CDR3 loop is CASSSPRDSQDQETQYF. The CDR3 region has the DNA TGTGCCAGCAGCTCCCCCCGGGACTCCCAAGACCAAGAGACCCAGTACTTC.

Of note for this clone: Other nucleotide sequences in the sample specify the same CDR3. The gene calls are TRBV18 and TRBJ1-2, with 7 bases lining up with TRBD1. CDR1 KGHSH and CDR2 LQKENI come from the germline V gene. Unmatched junction bases numbered 1, after V lost 3 bases and J lost 3 bases. The length of the CDR3 is 13 residues. The CDR3 DNA sequence: TGTGCCAGCTCACCCGACAGGGACTATGGCTACACCTTC. The encoded protein is CASSPDRDYGYTF. The full variable domain, in which reference TRBV18 and TRBJ1-2 provide the parts outside the CDR3, is NAGVMQNPRHLVRRRGQEARLRCSPMKGHSHVYWYRQLPEEGLKFMVYLQKENIIDESGMPKERFSAEFPKEGPSILRIQQVVRGDSAAYFCASSPDRDYGYTFGSGTRLTVV.

The rearrangement links TRBV19 to TRBJ1-4; D is possibly TRBD1 (6 bases). This CDR3 comprises 17 residues. V lost 5 bases and J 0 bases, leaving 16 bases between the germline ends. Germline loops: CDR1 LNHDA, CDR2 SQIVND (reference sequence). CDR3 DNA sequence: TGTGCCAGTAGTCCTCGGACAGTACCTTCAACTAATGAAAAACTGTTTTTT. Protein product: CASSPRTVPSTNEKLFF.